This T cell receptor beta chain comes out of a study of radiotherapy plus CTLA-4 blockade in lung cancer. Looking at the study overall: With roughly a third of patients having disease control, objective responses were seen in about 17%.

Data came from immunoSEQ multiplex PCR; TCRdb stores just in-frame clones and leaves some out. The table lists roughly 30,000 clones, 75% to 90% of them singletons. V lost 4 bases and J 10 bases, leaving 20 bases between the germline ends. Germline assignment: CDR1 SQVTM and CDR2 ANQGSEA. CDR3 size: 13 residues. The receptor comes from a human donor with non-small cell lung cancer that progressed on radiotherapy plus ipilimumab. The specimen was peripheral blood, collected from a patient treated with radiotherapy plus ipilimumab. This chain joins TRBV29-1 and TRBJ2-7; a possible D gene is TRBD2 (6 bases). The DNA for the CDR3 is TGCAGCGTTGGCGCAGGGAGGTTTGGGGAACAGTACTTC. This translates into CSVGAGRFGEQYF.